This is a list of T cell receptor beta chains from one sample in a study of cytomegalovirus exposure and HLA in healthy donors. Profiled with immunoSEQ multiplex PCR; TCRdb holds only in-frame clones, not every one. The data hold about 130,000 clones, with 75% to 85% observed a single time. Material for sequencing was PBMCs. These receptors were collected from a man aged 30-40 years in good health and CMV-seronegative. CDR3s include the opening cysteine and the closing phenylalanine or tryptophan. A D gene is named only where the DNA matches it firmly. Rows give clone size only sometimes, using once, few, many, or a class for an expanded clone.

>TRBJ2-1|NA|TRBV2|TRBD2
CASSDSTSGKSSYNEQFF
TGTGCCAGCAGTGATTCTACTAGCGGGAAGAGCTCCTACAATGAGCAGTTCTTC
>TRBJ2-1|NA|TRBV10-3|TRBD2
CAVSSGPNEQFF
TGTGCCGTCTCTAGCGGACCAAATGAGCAGTTCTTC
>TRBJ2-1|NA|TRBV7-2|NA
CASSLVWAGWAVEQFF
TGTGCCAGCAGCTTAGTTTGGGCGGGATGGGCCGTTGAGCAGTTCTTC
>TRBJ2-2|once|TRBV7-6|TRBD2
CASSLGGGYTDHTGELFF
TGTGCCAGCAGCTTAGGGGGGGGGTATACCGATCACACCGGGGAGCTGTTTTTT
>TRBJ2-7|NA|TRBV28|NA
CASSGPTSSYEQYF
TGTGCCAGCAGTGGACCGACTAGTTCCTACGAGCAGTACTTC
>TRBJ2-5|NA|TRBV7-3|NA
CASSSQGRETQYF
TGTGCCAGCAGCTCACAGGGGAGGGAGACCCAGTACTTC
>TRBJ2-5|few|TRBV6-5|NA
CASSTTGEGETQYF
TGTGCCAGCAGTACGACAGGGGAGGGAGAGACCCAGTACTTC
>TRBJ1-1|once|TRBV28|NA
CASTLERMNTEAFF
TGTGCCAGCACCCTTGAGCGAATGAACACTGAAGCTTTCTTT
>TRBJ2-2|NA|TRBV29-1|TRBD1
CSVSTGANTGELFF
TGCAGCGTATCGACAGGGGCGAACACCGGGGAGCTGTTTTTT
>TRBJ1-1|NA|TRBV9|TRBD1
CASTRQGLNTEAFF
TGTGCCAGCACCCGACAGGGTTTGAACACTGAAGCTTTCTTT
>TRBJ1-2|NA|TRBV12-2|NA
CASRSRDRVLANYGYTF
TGTGCAAGTCGCTCCCGGGACAGGGTTTTAGCTAACTATGGCTACACCTTC